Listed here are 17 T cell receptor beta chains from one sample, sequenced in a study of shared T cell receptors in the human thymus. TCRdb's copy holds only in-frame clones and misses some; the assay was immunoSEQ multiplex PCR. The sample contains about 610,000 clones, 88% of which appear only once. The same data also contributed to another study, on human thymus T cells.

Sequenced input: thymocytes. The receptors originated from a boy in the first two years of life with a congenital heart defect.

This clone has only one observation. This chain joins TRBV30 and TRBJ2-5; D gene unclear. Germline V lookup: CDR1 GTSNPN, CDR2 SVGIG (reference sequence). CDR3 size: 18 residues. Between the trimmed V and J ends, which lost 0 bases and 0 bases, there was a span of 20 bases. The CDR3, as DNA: TGTGCCTGGAGTGTACAGATGGTAGGCCTCCTGTACCAAGAGACCCAGTACTTC. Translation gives CAWSVQMVGLLYQETQYF.

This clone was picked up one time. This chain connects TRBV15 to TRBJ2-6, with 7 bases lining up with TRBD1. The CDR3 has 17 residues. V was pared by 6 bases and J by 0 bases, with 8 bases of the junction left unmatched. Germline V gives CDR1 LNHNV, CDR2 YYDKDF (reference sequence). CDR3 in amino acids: CATSQDRSFSGANVLTF. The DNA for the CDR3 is TGTGCCACCAGTCAGGACAGGTCGTTCTCTGGGGCCAACGTCCTGACTTTC.

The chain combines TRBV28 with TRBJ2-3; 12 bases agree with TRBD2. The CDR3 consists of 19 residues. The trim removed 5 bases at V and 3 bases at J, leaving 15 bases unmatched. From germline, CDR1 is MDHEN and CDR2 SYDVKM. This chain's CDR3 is CASSPPWPSGRAGTDTQYF. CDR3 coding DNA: TGTGCCAGCAGTCCCCCGTGGCCTAGCGGGAGGGCCGGGACAGATACGCAGTATTTT.

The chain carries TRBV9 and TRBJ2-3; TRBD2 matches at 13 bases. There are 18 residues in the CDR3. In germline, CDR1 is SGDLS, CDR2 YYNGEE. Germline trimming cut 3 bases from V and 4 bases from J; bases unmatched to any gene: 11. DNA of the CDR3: TGTGCCAGCAGCGCGCCGGGACTAGCGGGACGGTCCCCAGATACGCAGTATTTT. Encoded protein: CASSAPGLAGRSPDTQYF. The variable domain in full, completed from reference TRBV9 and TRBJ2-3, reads DSGVTQTPKHLITATGQRVTLRCSPRSGDLSVYWYQQSLDQGLQFLIQYYNGEERAKGNILERFSAQQFPDLHSELNLSSLELGDSALYFCASSAPGLAGRSPDTQYFGPGTRLTVL.

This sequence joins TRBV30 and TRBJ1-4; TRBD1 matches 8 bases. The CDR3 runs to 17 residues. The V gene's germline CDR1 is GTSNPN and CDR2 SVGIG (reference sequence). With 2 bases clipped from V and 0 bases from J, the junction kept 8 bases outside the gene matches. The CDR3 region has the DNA TGTGCCTGGAGTTTTTTCCGGGACAGGTCAACTAATGAAAAACTGTTTTTT. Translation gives CAWSFFRDRSTNEKLFF.

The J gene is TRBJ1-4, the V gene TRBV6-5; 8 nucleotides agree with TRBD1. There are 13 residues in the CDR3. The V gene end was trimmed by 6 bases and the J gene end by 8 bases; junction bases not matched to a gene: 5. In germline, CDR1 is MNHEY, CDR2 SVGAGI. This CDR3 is CASRQGAWEKLFF. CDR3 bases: TGTGCCAGCAGGCAGGGGGCTTGGGAAAAACTGTTTTTT.

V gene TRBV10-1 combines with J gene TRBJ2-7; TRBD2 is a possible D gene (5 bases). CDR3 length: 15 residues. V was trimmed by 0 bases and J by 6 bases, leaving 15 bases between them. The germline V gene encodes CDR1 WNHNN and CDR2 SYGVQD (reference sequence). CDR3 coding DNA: TGCGCCAGCAGTGAGTCGAACGGACTCCTGAGCGAGCAGTACTTC. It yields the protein CASSESNGLLSEQYF.

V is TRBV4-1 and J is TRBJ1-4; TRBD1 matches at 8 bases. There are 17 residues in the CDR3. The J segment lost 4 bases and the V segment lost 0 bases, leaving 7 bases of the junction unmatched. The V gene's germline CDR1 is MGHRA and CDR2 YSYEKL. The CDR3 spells CASSQDPAGQGNEKLFF. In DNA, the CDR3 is TGCGCCAGCAGCCAAGATCCCGCTGGACAGGGTAATGAAAAACTGTTTTTT.

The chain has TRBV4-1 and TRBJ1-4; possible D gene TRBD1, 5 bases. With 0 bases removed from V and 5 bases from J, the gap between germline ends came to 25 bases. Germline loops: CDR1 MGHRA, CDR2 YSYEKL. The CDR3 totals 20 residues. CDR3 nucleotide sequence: TGCGCCAGCAGCCAAGACATGAGTGGGGCAGGGTCGGTGGGGAATGAAAAACTGTTTTTT. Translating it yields CASSQDMSGAGSVGNEKLFF.

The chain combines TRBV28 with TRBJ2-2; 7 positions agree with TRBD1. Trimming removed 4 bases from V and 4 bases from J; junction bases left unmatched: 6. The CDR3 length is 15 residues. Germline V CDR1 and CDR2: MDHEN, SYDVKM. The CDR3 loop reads CASSCSPGGTGELFF. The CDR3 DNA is TGTGCCAGCAGTTGTAGTCCAGGGGGCACCGGGGAGCTGTTTTTT.

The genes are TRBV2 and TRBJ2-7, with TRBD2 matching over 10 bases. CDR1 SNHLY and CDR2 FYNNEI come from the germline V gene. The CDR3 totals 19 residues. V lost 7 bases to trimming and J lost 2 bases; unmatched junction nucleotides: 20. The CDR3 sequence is CASKPTATQLAGRPYEQYF. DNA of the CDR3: TGTGCCAGCAAACCGACGGCCACCCAACTAGCGGGACGGCCCTACGAGCAGTACTTC.

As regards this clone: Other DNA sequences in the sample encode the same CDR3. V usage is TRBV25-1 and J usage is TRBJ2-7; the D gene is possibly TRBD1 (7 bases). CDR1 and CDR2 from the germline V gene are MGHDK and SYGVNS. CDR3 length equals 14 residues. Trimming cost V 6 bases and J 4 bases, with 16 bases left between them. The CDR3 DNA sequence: TGTGCCAGCAGCGAGGGGGGCAGGGGGTACGAGCAGTACTTC. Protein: CASSEGGRGYEQYF.

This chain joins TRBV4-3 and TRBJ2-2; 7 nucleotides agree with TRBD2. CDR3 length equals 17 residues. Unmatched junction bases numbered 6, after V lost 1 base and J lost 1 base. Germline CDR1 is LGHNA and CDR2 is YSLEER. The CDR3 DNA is TGCGCCAGCAGCCAAGTGATGTCTAGCGGGAACACCGGGGAGCTGTTTTTT. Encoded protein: CASSQVMSSGNTGELFF.

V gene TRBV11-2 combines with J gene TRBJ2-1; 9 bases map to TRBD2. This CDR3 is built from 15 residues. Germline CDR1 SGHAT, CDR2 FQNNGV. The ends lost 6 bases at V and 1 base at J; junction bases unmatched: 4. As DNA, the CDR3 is TGTGCCAGCAGACTAACTAGCGGGTCCTACAATGAGCAGTTCTTC. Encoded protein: CASRLTSGSYNEQFF.

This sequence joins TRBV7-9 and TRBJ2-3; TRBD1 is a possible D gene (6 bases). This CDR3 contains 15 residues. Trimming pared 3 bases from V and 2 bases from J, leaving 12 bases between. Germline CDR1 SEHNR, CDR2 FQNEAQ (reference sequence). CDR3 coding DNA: TGTGCCAGCAGCTTCGGGACATCGGCCACAGATACGCAGTATTTT. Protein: CASSFGTSATDTQYF.

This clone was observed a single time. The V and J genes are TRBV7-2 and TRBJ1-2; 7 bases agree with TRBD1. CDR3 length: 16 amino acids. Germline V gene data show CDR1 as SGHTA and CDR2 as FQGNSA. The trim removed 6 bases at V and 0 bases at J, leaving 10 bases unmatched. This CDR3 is CASRSGRTGANYGYTF. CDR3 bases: TGTGCCAGCAGGTCAGGTCGGACAGGAGCTAACTATGGCTACACCTTC.

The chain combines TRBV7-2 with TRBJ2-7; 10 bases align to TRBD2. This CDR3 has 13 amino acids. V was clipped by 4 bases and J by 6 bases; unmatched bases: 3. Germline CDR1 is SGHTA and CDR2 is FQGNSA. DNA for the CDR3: TGTGCCAGCAGCTGGGGACTAGCGAGCGAGCAGTACTTC. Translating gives CASSWGLASEQYF.